This TCR beta chain was documented in a study of shared clonotypes between healthy human individuals. This table comes from immunoSEQ multiplex PCR, and its TCRdb copy is limited to in-frame clones, with some not included. The sample comprises more than 2 million clones, about 95% of which are singletons, and 0.13% rests with the top ten. The CDR3 sequence is 11 residues long. V was pared by 6 bases and J by 6 bases, with 11 bases between. Germline lookup yields CDR1 SQVTM and CDR2 ANQGSEA. The J gene is TRBJ1-2, the V gene TRBV29-1; TRBD1 might be the D (5 bases). Sequencing was done on a sample of naive CD4+ T cells sorted from blood. Subset reported: CD45RA+ positively selected. This TCR derives from a man between 18 and 29 years old in good health. The CDR3 protein is CSVSRDHGYTF. Here the CDR3 DNA reads TGCAGCGTCAGCAGGGACCATGGCTACACCTTC.